The clone carrying this TCR beta chain occurred many times. The antigen remains undetermined. This specimen belongs to a study of T cells after yellow fever vaccination. Study information: Low-cell-number fractions were prepared with SMART-Seq v4 Ultra Low Input.

Trimming cost V 5 bases and J 6 bases, with 14 bases left between them. Germline V gene data show CDR1 as SGHTA and CDR2 as FQGNSA. The CDR3 consists of 14 residues. A 5'RACE template-switching step, the method used to make TCR cDNA, added a universal primer site and UMIs. One entry per CDR3 protein results from TCRdb running MiXCR on the 5' RACE reads. The sample lists around 140,000 distinct CDR3 sequences, 6.6% occurring once. Findings and limits, study-wide: In post-booster samples, most primary-vaccination clones reappeared (96% CD4, over 70% CD8). Peaking faster, on day 5 versus 15, the secondary response was nonetheless weaker.

This TCR came from a young man who received the YFV17D yellow fever vaccine. Sequences were derived from CD4+ T cells sorted from PBMCs, sampled 10 days after the yellow fever booster vaccination. The chain recombines TRBV7-2 with TRBJ2-1; no clear D gene. The CDR3 DNA reads TGTGCCAGCAGCCCAGGACGAAATTTCAATGAGCAGTTCTTC. Translation gives CASSPGRNFNEQFF.